This T cell receptor beta chain is drawn from a study of blood T cell repertoires in COVID-19 (dated by TCRdb to the early 2020s). Background on the whole study: Samples from collaborators originated in the United States, Italy and Spain and spanned both the acute and convalescent phases of COVID-19. The sample metadata nearly always contained a de-identified subject ID, COVID-19 status, age in years and sex. The material from the prospective study consisted of cDNA or gDNA derived from T cells, B-cell-depleted T cells, or PBMCs. Subjects who had been exposed to COVID-19, were actively infected with it, or had recovered from it provided the deeply sampled blood TCRbeta repertoires that made up the dataset. The repertoires were released in a freely available public database meant as a resource for research on the immune response to SARS-CoV-2. Samples were obtained from the ongoing ImmuneRACE study (first 160 participants) and from over a thousand subjects provided by 6 global collaborators. Where available, HLA class I and class II types were obtained from metadata supplied by the sample provider rather than from assay-based typing. Results and caveats for the whole study, not just this receptor: The quantity of clinical and demographic metadata differed by source and by participant and was supplied without curation.

TCRbeta CDR3 regions were amplified from genomic DNA using the immunoSEQ Assay, a bias-controlled multiplex PCR. Turning to the authors' computational methods: The number of nucleated cells in each sample was estimated by amplification of reference gene primers within the assay. To quantify the absolute abundance of each unique TCRbeta CDR3 rearrangement, sequence reads were collapsed and filtered. For each sample, productive Simpson clonality was calculated as the square root of Simpson's diversity index over productive rearrangements. Sourced from immuneACCESS, this table was stored by TCRdb with only in-frame sequences that have V and J called. A share of the clones is absent; for the studies checked, an unresolved V gene accounts for under half, and the remainder has no known explanation. V, J and clone size were drawn from that table, and D and trimming were deduced from the DNA. The sample has 180,000 or so clones on record, approximately 83% of them singletons. The biggest ten clones account for roughly 3% of the sample.

Note on this clone: Which antigen it targets is not known. The record has no base qualities; no much larger clone is one base away.

Each collaborating institution followed its own protocols to collect whole blood in K2EDTA tubes. For TCRbeta analysis, collaborator samples were shipped as frozen whole blood, as isolated PBMCs, or as DNA extracted from either sample type. The specimen sequenced was peripheral blood. The TCR comes from a man in his sixties with acute or convalescent COVID-19.

The DNA sequence reads TGCAGCGTTGAAGAAAGACAGGGGGCTGAAGCTTTCTTT. This translates into CSVEERQGAEAFF. Rearrangement joined TRBV29-1 to TRBJ1-1; 9 central nucleotides agree with TRBD1. Reading the germline V gene gives CDR1 SQVTM and CDR2 ANQGSEA. V is pruned by 0 bases and J by 6 bases, leaving 2 bases of the junction without a gene match. The CDR3 has 13 amino acids, counting the end cysteine and phenylalanine. Left in the record is the CDR3 DNA by itself, 39 bases read in frame from the first base.